A selection of T cell receptor beta chains follows, all from one sample in a study of tumor and adjacent non-tumor tissue in lung cancer. MiXCR, applied by TCRdb to the multiplex PCR reads, yields one record per CDR3 protein. The data show 50,000 to 60,000 distinct CDR3 sequences, with 74% seen just once and more than 20% held by the top ten. Source material: distant non-tumor lung tissue. The receptors here all came from a woman aged 60-75 years with non-small cell lung cancer. CDR3s include the opening cysteine and the closing phenylalanine or tryptophan. Each record gives: CDR3 DNA, CDR3 protein, clone size, D gene, J gene, V gene. The D gene is left open where the match is weak. Clone size is not always given. Where it is, it says once, few, many or a class for expanded clones.

TGTGCCAACAGCCAGGAGGGATACGCTTTCTTT,CANSQEGYAFF,.,.,TRBJ1-1,TRBV7-8
TGTGCCAGCAGTTTAGGGCTGAAAGAGACCCAGTACTTC,CASSLGLKETQYF,large,.,TRBJ2-5,TRBV12-3/TRBV12-4
TGCAGCGTCCGTGGAGTAGGGTACCAAGAGACCCAGTACTTC,CSVRGVGYQETQYF,.,.,TRBJ2-5,TRBV29-1
TGCAGCGCTCAGACCCTAGCGGGAGACGCAGATACGGAGTATTTT,CSAQTLAGDADTEYF,.,TRBD2,TRBJ2-3,TRBV29-1
TGTGCCAGCAGCCCGATCTACTCTGGGACCAACGTCCTGACTTTC,CASSPIYSGTNVLTF,.,.,TRBJ2-6,TRBV6-5
TGTGTCAGCAGTCACCAGACGAACACCGGGGAGCTGTTTTTT,CVSSHQTNTGELFF,.,.,TRBJ2-2,TRBV6-6
TGCATCGTTGTAGAAGGGGCGGGGAACGCTGAAGCTCTCTTT,CIVVEGAGNAEALF,.,.,TRBJ1-1,TRBV29-1
TGTGCCAGCAGCCCGCCGTCGTATTTGGAGACCCGGTACTTC,CASSPPSYLETRYF,.,.,TRBJ2-5,TRBV6-2/TRBV6-3
TGTGCCAGCAGCTTCAAGGGGACTCTCTATGGCTACACCTTC,CASSFKGTLYGYTF,.,.,TRBJ1-2,TRBV7-2
TGTACCAGCAGTATACTTTTGGGTGGGACTGAAACTTTCTTT,CTSSILLGGTETFF,.,.,TRBJ1-1,TRBV6-6
TGCGCCAGCAGCCAAGGACTAGCGGGGGTAGATACGCAGTATTTT,CASSQGLAGVDTQYF,many,TRBD2,TRBJ2-3,TRBV4-3
TGTGCCAGCACCTTGCGAGGGGGCAGGTATGGCTACACCTTC,CASTLRGGRYGYTF,few,TRBD1,TRBJ1-2,TRBV11-2
TGCGCCAGCAGCCCGATCGGGAGGGCTGGCGACGAGCAGTTCTTC,CASSPIGRAGDEQFF,.,TRBD2,TRBJ2-1,TRBV4-3
TGTGCCAGCAGTTCCTACACAGATACGCAATATTTT,CASSSYTDTQYF,.,.,TRBJ2-3,TRBV11-3
TGTGCCAGCGGGCGGGGTGGGTCACACGGCCAAGAGACCCAGTACTTC,CASGRGGSHGQETQYF,medium-sized,.,TRBJ2-5,TRBV6-5
TGTGCCTGCAGTCGGACAGGGGTGGTCTATAGCAATCAGCCCCAGCATTTT,CACSRTGVVYSNQPQHF,.,TRBD1,TRBJ1-5,TRBV6-2/TRBV6-3
TGCGCCAGCAGCTTGGATGGGTACTACGAGCAGTACTTC,CASSLDGYYEQYF,many,.,TRBJ2-7,TRBV5-1
TGTGCCAGCAGTCCCCTCTCTGTGGCCAACGCCCTGACTTTT,CASSPLSVANALTF,.,.,TRBJ2-6,TRBV11-2
TGTGCCAGCAGCTTAGCGTCCAGGACTAAGTACAATGAGCAGTTCTTC,CASSLASRTKYNEQFF,.,.,TRBJ2-1,TRBV7-8
TGTGCCAGCAGTGGCCCGGACAGTGCTATATTCTCTGGGGCCAACGTCCTGTCTTTC,CASSGPDSAIFSGANVLSF,.,.,TRBJ2-6,TRBV6-1
TGTGGCAGAAGCTATGGGACAGGGGGATACACTGAAGCTTTCTTT,CGRSYGTGGYTEAFF,.,TRBD1,TRBJ1-1,TRBV11-2
TGTGCCAACAGTTTCAGGTCCAATGAGCAGTTCTTC,CANSFRSNEQFF,.,.,TRBJ2-1,TRBV6-2/TRBV6-3
TGTGCCACCAGTGATTCTAGCGGGATGACTGGGGCCAACGTCCTGACTTTC,CATSDSSGMTGANVLTF,.,TRBD2,TRBJ2-6,TRBV24-1
TGCAGCGTTGAAGTTAATGGAAACCGGGAAGGTTACAATGAGCAGTTCTTC,CSVEVNGNREGYNEQFF,.,.,TRBJ2-1,TRBV29-1
TGTGCCAGCAGCTTGGAACGGGGTTCAAGGGATGAGCAGTTCTTC,CASSLERGSRDEQFF,many,.,TRBJ2-1,TRBV5-6
TGTGCCAGCAGTTTCCGTCCCCGGAGGAGCAATCAGCCCCAGCATTTT,CASSFRPRRSNQPQHF,many,.,TRBJ1-5,TRBV28
TGCAGCGCAATGAAGGACAGTCCAAGCACAGATACGCAGTATTTT,CSAMKDSPSTDTQYF,.,.,TRBJ2-3,TRBV29-1
TGCGCCACCAGCCAAGGGAACGGGGGTGTAGATGAAAAACTGTTTTTT,CATSQGNGGVDEKLFF,once,.,TRBJ1-4,TRBV4-3
TGTGCCAGCAGTGAAGGTACTCAAAGGGGGCAGTACTTC,CASSEGTQRGQYF,few,.,TRBJ2-7,TRBV25-1
TGTGCCAGCAGCTTAACTAGGTCAGGCGGTAATGAAAAACTGTTTTTT,CASSLTRSGGNEKLFF,.,.,TRBJ1-4,TRBV7-9
TGCAGCACCCTTGGGTTGGGTTTGAACACTGAAGCTTTCTTT,CSTLGLGLNTEAFF,medium-sized,.,TRBJ1-1,TRBV29-1
TGTGCCAGCAGCTTAGGGCCCCTAGCGGCCACCTACGAGCAGTACTTC,CASSLGPLAATYEQYF,few,TRBD2,TRBJ2-7,TRBV7-9
TGTGTCAGCAGCTCAGATACGGGAATCTACGAGCAGTACTTC,CVSSSDTGIYEQYF,.,.,TRBJ2-7,TRBV11-3
TGTGCCAGCAGCCCAACCGGGGACATAAACTATGACTACACCTTC,CASSPTGDINYDYTF,.,.,TRBJ1-2,TRBV7-2
TGCAGCGTCAGCAGGGGTGGGGACAATCGGCCCCAGCATTTT,CSVSRGGDNRPQHF,once,.,TRBJ1-5,TRBV29-1
TGCAGCGTCCTGACGGGGGGAGAGACCCAGTACTTC,CSVLTGGETQYF,medium-sized,TRBD2,TRBJ2-5,TRBV29-1
TGTGCCAGCAGGGACAGGGGGAATTGGCCCCAGCATTTT,CASRDRGNWPQHF,.,TRBD1,TRBJ1-5,TRBV28
TGTGCCAGCAGTCACGGAGGGACAGCGTACGAGCAGTATTTC,CASSHGGTAYEQYF,.,.,TRBJ2-7,TRBV6-2/TRBV6-3
TGTGCCAGCAGAGAGCCGGGACTAGCGGGAGACACAGATACGCAGTATTTT,CASREPGLAGDTDTQYF,many,TRBD2,TRBJ2-3,TRBV28
TGCCCCAGCAGCCTCCAACGGCAGGCAGAGACCCAGTACTTC,CPSSLQRQAETQYF,.,.,TRBJ2-5,TRBV4-3
TGTGCCAGCAACGAGGCAGGGATTCACACCGGGGAGCTGTTTTTT,CASNEAGIHTGELFF,.,.,TRBJ2-2,TRBV6-5
TGTGCCAGCGAACTCCAATCGGGCAATAACTACGAGCAGTATTTC,CASELQSGNNYEQYF,.,.,TRBJ2-7,TRBV11-2
TGTGCCAGCAGCCAAGAGTTAAATAACCATCCTCTTGGAGCTTTCTTT,CASSQELNNHPLGAFF,.,.,TRBJ1-1,TRBV4-2
TGCAGCGTTGTCCCGGAGATGGTAGATACGTGGTATTTT,CSVVPEMVDTWYF,.,.,TRBJ2-3,TRBV29-1
TGTGCCAGCAATGGCGGGCGAGTCTCTGGGGCCAACGTCCGGACTTTC,CASNGGRVSGANVRTF,.,.,TRBJ2-6,TRBV12-3/TRBV12-4
TGTGCCAGCAGCTTCGAGGAGCGCAGCTCTTGGGCCAACGTCCTGACTTTC,CASSFEERSSWANVLTF,.,.,TRBJ2-6,TRBV5-4
TGTGCCAGCAGTTACACTAGCAATGAGCAGTTCTTC,CASSYTSNEQFF,medium-sized,.,TRBJ2-1,TRBV6-2/TRBV6-3
TGTGCCAGCAGCCACTGGCTTCAGGATGGCTCCACCTTC,CASSHWLQDGSTF,.,.,TRBJ1-2,TRBV7-8
TGCGCCAGCGTAAAAAATGAGCAGTTCTTC,CASVKNEQFF,.,.,TRBJ2-1,TRBV6-1
TGTGCCAACAGTTTGCGCGGAGAGACCTCCGGGAGAGATACGCTGTATTTT,CANSLRGETSGRDTLYF,.,.,TRBJ2-3,TRBV6-2/TRBV6-3
TGTGCCACCAGTTACACCCAACGGAGGGCAAACACCGGGGAGCTGTTTTTT,CATSYTQRRANTGELFF,.,.,TRBJ2-2,TRBV6-2/TRBV6-3
TGTGCCAGCAGTCGCGGACTAGCGGGGTACGAGCGGTACTTC,CASSRGLAGYERYF,.,TRBD2,TRBJ2-7,TRBV6-1